The 30 T cell receptor beta chains below all came from one sample that was sequenced in a study of shared clonotypes between healthy human individuals. TCRdb's copy holds only in-frame clones and misses some; the assay was immunoSEQ multiplex PCR. The data show 330,000 or so clones, around 67% seen once. The specimen was memory CD4+ T cells sorted from blood. Indicated subset: CD45RA-negative fraction. These receptors all stem from a man aged 25-45 years in good health.

The chain employs TRBV5-8 and TRBJ2-7; D assignment may be TRBD1 or TRBD2 (6 bases each). The CDR3 has 14 amino acids. V was cut by 6 bases and J by 5 bases, with 18 bases left in between. Germline assignment: CDR1 SGHTS and CDR2 YDEGEE. The DNA of the CDR3 is TGTGCCAGCACCAAAATGGGGGGCAGCCACGAGCAGTACTTC. This translates into CASTKMGGSHEQYF.

The CDR3 spells CASTLYGGPNNNEQFF. CDR3 sequence (DNA): TGTGCCAGCACCCTATACGGGGGGCCCAACAACAATGAGCAGTTCTTC. The chain couples TRBV5-6 to TRBJ2-1, with D maybe TRBD2 (7 bases). The CDR3 consists of 16 residues. From germline, CDR1 is SGHDT and CDR2 YYEEEE. The V and J ends lost 6 bases and 5 bases respectively, with 21 bases between them.

The chain employs TRBV15 and TRBJ2-5; TRBD1 agrees at 7 bases. In germline, CDR1 is LNHNV, CDR2 YYDKDF (reference sequence). With 5 bases clipped from V and 5 bases from J, the junction kept 8 bases outside the gene matches. The CDR3 totals 14 residues. CDR3 sequence: CATSGYRGQETQYF. The CDR3 DNA sequence: TGTGCCACCAGCGGATACAGGGGCCAGGAGACCCAGTACTTC. Variable domain in full (rest from reference TRBV15 and TRBJ2-5): DAMVIQNPRYQVTQFGKPVTLSCSQTLNHNVMYWYQQKSSQAPKLLFHYYDKDFNNEADTPDNFQSRRPNTSFCFLDIRSPGLGDTAMYLCATSGYRGQETQYFGPGTRLLVL.

This clone was observed many times. This chain uses TRBV2 with TRBJ1-5; 9 bases map to TRBD1. The CDR3 sequence is 15 residues long. J lost 3 bases, V lost 4 bases, and 4 bases had no gene match. CDR1 and CDR2 from the germline V gene are SNHLY and FYNNEI. In DNA, the CDR3 is TGTGCCAGCAGTGTGGGACAGGGCCCCAATCAGCCCCAGCATTTT. It yields the protein CASSVGQGPNQPQHF.

The rearrangement joins TRBV5-1 to TRBJ2-1; D perhaps matches TRBD1 (6 bases). The germline CDR1 and CDR2 sequences are SGHRS and YFSETQ. Trimming removed 2 bases at V and 2 bases at J, with 14 bases between. The CDR3 spans 16 residues. The CDR3 nucleotides are TGCGCCAGCAGCTTCGGGACATCTAGTACCTACAATGAGCAGTTCTTC. Protein sequence: CASSFGTSSTYNEQFF. Full variable domain (rest looked up from reference TRBV5-1 and TRBJ2-1): KAGVTQTPRYLIKTRGQQVTLSCSPISGHRSVSWYQQTPGQGLQFLFEYFSETQRNKGNFPGRFSGRQFSNSRSEMNVSTLELGDSALYLCASSFGTSSTYNEQFFGPGTRLTVL.

The chain couples TRBV7-9 to TRBJ2-4; TRBD1 matches at 9 bases. The CDR3 has 17 residues. Per the germline V gene, CDR1 is SEHNR and CDR2 is FQNEAQ (reference sequence). The V and J ends lost 0 bases and 3 bases, in that order; junction bases with no gene match: 6. The CDR3 nucleotides read TGTGCCAGCAGCTTAGCGACAGGGGGTATTGACAAAAACATTCAGTACTTC. Translation: CASSLATGGIDKNIQYF.

This clone was observed a single time. The gene calls are TRBV29-1 and TRBJ1-3; D not resolved. The V and J ends lost 4 bases and 0 bases respectively, with 4 bases between them. CDR1 is SQVTM, CDR2 ANQGSEA, per germline. The CDR3 covers 12 residues. This chain's CDR3 is CSVARSGNTIYF. The CDR3 DNA follows: TGCAGCGTTGCCCGCTCTGGAAACACCATATATTTT.

The genes are TRBV5-6 and TRBJ2-7; D might be TRBD1 (6 bases). V shed 1 base and J shed 5 bases, with 10 bases lying between them. Per germline, CDR1 SGHDT and CDR2 YYEEEE. CDR3 length: 13 amino acids. The CDR3: CASSLITGNEQYF. CDR3 in DNA: TGTGCCAGCAGCTTGATAACAGGGAACGAGCAGTACTTC.

The chain combines TRBV9 with TRBJ1-1; D gene unclear. The germline V gene has CDR1 SGDLS and CDR2 YYNGEE. V was shortened by 0 bases and J by 4 bases, with 13 bases between the two germline ends. The CDR3 spans 15 residues. The DNA for the CDR3 is TGTGCCAGCAGCGTAGCAGAGGGCTGGAGCACTGAAGCTTTCTTT. This codes for CASSVAEGWSTEAFF.

This clone was seen once. The rearrangement links TRBV9 to TRBJ2-4; either TRBD1 or TRBD2 may fit D (5 bases each). V was cut by 3 bases and J by 8 bases, with 12 bases left in between. From germline, CDR1 is SGDLS and CDR2 YYNGEE. The CDR3 has 13 residues. CDR3 nucleotides: TGTGCCAGCAGCGGAGGGACCCACGACATTCAGTACTTC. It encodes CASSGGTHDIQYF.

This chain uses TRBV28 with TRBJ1-5; D not resolved. The CDR3 sequence is 10 residues long. Germline CDR1 reads MDHEN; CDR2 reads SYDVKM. The V gene lost 7 bases and the J gene lost 7 bases, with 5 bases spanning the gap. The CDR3 nucleotides read TGTGCCAGCAACTGGCAGCCCCAGCATTTT. Translation: CASNWQPQHF.

This chain joins TRBV7-9 and TRBJ1-1; D possibly corresponds to TRBD1 (6 bases). The CDR3 is 13 amino acids. The V end was cut by 4 bases, the J end by 4 bases, with 10 bases between. The germline V gene has CDR1 SEHNR and CDR2 FQNEAQ (reference sequence). CDR3 sequence: CASSWDTSTEAFF. The CDR3 DNA reads as TGTGCCAGCAGCTGGGACACCAGCACTGAAGCTTTCTTT.

This clone was seen more than once but under ten times. In nucleotides, the CDR3 is TGCGCCAGCAGGGATCAGGGGGCTGGAAACACCATATATTTT. This sequence encodes CASRDQGAGNTIYF. The V gene is TRBV5-1, the J gene TRBJ1-3, with 7 nucleotides matching TRBD1. Germline V lookup: CDR1 SGHRS, CDR2 YFSETQ. The CDR3 sequence is 14 residues long. Germline trimming cut 5 bases from V and 2 bases from J; bases unmatched to any gene: 4.

The chain couples TRBV5-1 to TRBJ1-1; the D gene is possibly TRBD1 (5 bases). This CDR3 is built from 13 residues. The V end was cut by 3 bases, the J end by 10 bases, with 16 bases between. CDR1 SGHRS and CDR2 YFSETQ come from the germline V gene. The CDR3 loop reads CASSWGGGERAFF. In DNA, the CDR3 is TGCGCCAGCAGCTGGGGTGGAGGGGAGAGAGCTTTCTTT. Using reference TRBV5-1 and TRBJ1-1 for the parts outside the CDR3, the full variable domain is KAGVTQTPRYLIKTRGQQVTLSCSPISGHRSVSWYQQTPGQGLQFLFEYFSETQRNKGNFPGRFSGRQFSNSRSEMNVSTLELGDSALYLCASSWGGGERAFFGQGTRLTVV.

The genes are TRBV7-2 and TRBJ2-1; weak D call: TRBD2 (5 bases). CDR1 and CDR2 from the germline V gene are SGHTA and FQGNSA. V was shortened by 5 bases and J by 0 bases, with 14 bases between the two germline ends. The CDR3 is 16 residues long. The CDR3 here is CASSHDSASSYNEQFF. DNA of the CDR3: TGTGCCAGCAGCCACGATAGCGCATCCTCCTACAATGAGCAGTTCTTC. The full variable domain, rest sourced from reference TRBV7-2 and TRBJ2-1, is GAGVSQSPSNKVTEKGKDVELRCDPISGHTALYWYRQSLGQGLEFLIYFQGNSAPDKSGLPSDRFSAERTGGSVSTLTIQRTQQEDSAVYLCASSHDSASSYNEQFFGPGTRLTVL.

This chain uses TRBV28 with TRBJ1-5; no clear D gene. This CDR3 has 14 amino acids. Germline V gene sequence: CDR1 MDHEN, CDR2 SYDVKM. V was trimmed by 4 bases and J by 0 bases, leaving 7 bases between them. CDR3 nucleotide sequence: TGTGCCAGCAGTTCTTATCTTAGCAATCAGCCCCAGCATTTT. Translated: CASSSYLSNQPQHF.

J is TRBJ2-2 and V is TRBV19, with TRBD2 matching 8 bases. This CDR3 spans 14 amino acids. The J segment lost 5 bases and the V segment lost 5 bases, leaving 4 bases of the junction unmatched. Per germline, CDR1 LNHDA and CDR2 SQIVND (reference sequence). The CDR3: CASSSGLVTGELFF. The CDR3 region has the DNA TGTGCCAGTAGTTCGGGACTAGTGACCGGGGAGCTGTTTTTT.

This clone was observed a handful of times. The chain uses TRBV5-3 and TRBJ2-3; 13 bases are a match to TRBD2. TRBV5-3 is recorded as an ORF, its role being uncertain. The CDR3 covers 17 residues. Trimming removed 4 bases from V and 2 bases from J; junction bases left unmatched: 7. The CDR3 DNA reads TGTGCCAGAAGCCCGGGACTAGCGGGAAGGGCCACAGATACGCAGTATTTT. Translating it yields CARSPGLAGRATDTQYF.

This clone was recorded once. This chain joins TRBV7-9 and TRBJ2-1, with 9 bases aligning to TRBD1. The CDR3 covers 15 residues. CDR1 and CDR2 (germline): SEHNR, FQNEAQ (reference sequence). V lost 6 bases to trimming and J lost 2 bases; unmatched junction nucleotides: 5. DNA of the CDR3: TGTGCCAGCAGTTGGGGACAGGGAGCCTACAATGAGCAGTTCTTC. Translation gives CASSWGQGAYNEQFF.

The chain combines TRBV28 with TRBJ1-5; D is uncertain. The CDR3 spans 19 residues. With 2 bases removed from V and 3 bases from J, the gap between germline ends came to 23 bases. Germline CDR1 MDHEN, CDR2 SYDVKM. In nucleotides, the CDR3 is TGTGCCAGCAGTTTAATCCTGTGGAGTTCAAAGACCCTCAATCAGCCCCAGCATTTT. As protein: CASSLILWSSKTLNQPQHF.

This rearrangement joins TRBV5-4 to TRBJ2-2, with no clear D. The germline V gene has CDR1 SGHNT and CDR2 YYREEE (reference sequence). The CDR3 is 14 residues long. V dropped 0 bases and J dropped 6 bases, with 9 bases sitting between them. The CDR3 region is CASSLEQFAGELFF. The CDR3 coding sequence is TGTGCCAGCAGCTTGGAGCAGTTCGCCGGGGAGCTGTTTTTT.

This chain uses TRBV11-2 with TRBJ1-1; tentatively, D is TRBD1 (5 bases). CDR1 is SGHAT, CDR2 FQNNGV, per germline. Deletions cut 3 bases from V and 3 bases from J, with 11 bases between. The CDR3 length is 14 residues. CDR3 in DNA: TGTGCCAGCAGCTTCTCCCGCAGGGACACTGAAGCTTTCTTT. It codes for CASSFSRRDTEAFF. Full variable domain (rest looked up from reference TRBV11-2 and TRBJ1-1): EAGVAQSPRYKIIEKRQSVAFWCNPISGHATLYWYQQILGQGPKLLIQFQNNGVVDDSQLPKDRFSAERLKGVDSTLKIQPAKLEDSAVYLCASSFSRRDTEAFFGQGTRLTVV.

This clone was counted many times. The chain has TRBV5-1 and TRBJ2-7; 10 positions match TRBD1. Trimming took 3 bases from V and 6 from J; bases not matched to a gene: 6. The germline V gene encodes CDR1 SGHRS and CDR2 YFSETQ. The CDR3 length is 14 residues. CDR3 residues: CASSYRDRGSEQYF. CDR3 bases: TGCGCCAGCAGCTACCGGGACAGGGGCTCCGAGCAGTACTTC.

This chain joins TRBV9 and TRBJ2-3; D is undetermined. This CDR3 is 13 amino acids long. Deletions cut 0 bases from V and 4 bases from J, with 6 bases between. CDR1 and CDR2 (germline): SGDLS, YYNGEE. The CDR3 loop is CASSVDTSDTQYF. The CDR3 DNA follows: TGTGCCAGCAGCGTAGATACTTCAGATACGCAGTATTTT.

The gene calls are TRBV18 and TRBJ1-5; possible D gene TRBD1, 5 bases. The germline V and J ends were trimmed by 1 base and 6 bases, with 13 bases remaining between them. Germline-derived CDR1 and CDR2 are KGHSH and LQKENI. The CDR3 extends over 15 amino acids. The CDR3 DNA follows: TGTGCCAGCTCACCACGGTCAGGGTTCGGTCAGCCCCAGCATTTT. It yields the protein CASSPRSGFGQPQHF.

The rearrangement joins TRBV29-1 to TRBJ1-2; D is undetermined. With 0 bases removed from V and 6 bases from J, the gap between germline ends came to 17 bases. The CDR3 has 15 residues. In germline, CDR1 is SQVTM, CDR2 ANQGSEA. The CDR3 loop reads CSVEDRGGNVDGYTF. The CDR3 coding sequence is TGCAGCGTTGAAGATCGTGGAGGGAACGTCGATGGCTACACCTTC.

This chain links TRBV18 with TRBJ2-1, with 10 bases fitting TRBD2. Germline V lookup: CDR1 KGHSH, CDR2 LQKENI. Trimming cost V 2 bases and J 9 bases; bases outside gene matches: 7. The CDR3 runs to 15 residues. The CDR3 DNA reads as TGTGCCAGCTCACCAAGCGGGAGGGCCGTCGGTGAGCAGTTCTTC. Its translation: CASSPSGRAVGEQFF.

The chain is built from TRBV6-5 and TRBJ1-1; TRBD1 matches at 7 bases. CDR3 length: 15 residues. Germline V CDR1 and CDR2: MNHEY, SVGAGI. Trimming took 5 bases from V and 4 from J; bases not matched to a gene: 10. The CDR3 DNA is TGTGCCAGCAGTAGCCCGACAGGGTTGGGCACTGAAGCTTTCTTT. Encoded protein: CASSSPTGLGTEAFF.

The chain uses TRBV5-4 and TRBJ1-5; D gene unclear. The CDR3 loop spans 14 amino acids. The V and J ends lost 0 bases and 5 bases respectively, with 9 bases between them. Per the germline V gene, CDR1 is SGHNT and CDR2 is YYREEE (reference sequence). This CDR3 is CASSLAGVDQPQHF. CDR3 in DNA: TGTGCCAGCAGCTTGGCGGGAGTCGATCAGCCCCAGCATTTT.

This clone was observed at least ten times. The gene calls are TRBV2 and TRBJ1-2; a possible D gene is TRBD1 (5 bases). The germline gives CDR1 SNHLY, CDR2 FYNNEI. The CDR3 runs 13 residues. Trimming pared 5 bases from V and 7 bases from J, leaving 14 bases between. In nucleotides, the CDR3 is TGTGCCAGCAGTCCCCAGCCAGGGTTTGGCTACACCTTC. Its protein is CASSPQPGFGYTF. Together with reference TRBV2 and TRBJ1-2, the CDR3 gives the full variable domain: EPEVTQTPSHQVTQMGQEVILRCVPISNHLYFYWYRQILGQKVEFLVSFYNNEISEKSEIFDDQFSVERPDGSNFTLKIRSTKLEDSAMYFCASSPQPGFGYTFGSGTRLTVV.